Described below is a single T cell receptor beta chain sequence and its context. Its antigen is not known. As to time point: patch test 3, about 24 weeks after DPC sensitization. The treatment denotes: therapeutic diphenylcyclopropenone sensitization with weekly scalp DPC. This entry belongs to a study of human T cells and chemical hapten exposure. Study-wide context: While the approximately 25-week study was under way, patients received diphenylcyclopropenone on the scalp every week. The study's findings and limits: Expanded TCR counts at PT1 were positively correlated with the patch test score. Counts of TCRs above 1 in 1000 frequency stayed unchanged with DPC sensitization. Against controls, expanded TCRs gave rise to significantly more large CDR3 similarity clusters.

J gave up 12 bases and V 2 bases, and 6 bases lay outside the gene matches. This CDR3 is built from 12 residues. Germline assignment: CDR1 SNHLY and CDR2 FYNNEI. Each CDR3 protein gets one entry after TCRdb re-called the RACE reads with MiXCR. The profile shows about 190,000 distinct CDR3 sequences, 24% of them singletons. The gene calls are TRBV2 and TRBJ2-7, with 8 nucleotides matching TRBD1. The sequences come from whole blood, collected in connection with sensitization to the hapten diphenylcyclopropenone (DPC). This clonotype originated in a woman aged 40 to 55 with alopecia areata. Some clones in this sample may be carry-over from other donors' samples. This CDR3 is CASSELNRGWYF. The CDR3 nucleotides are TGTGCCAGCAGTGAACTGAACAGGGGGTGGTACTTC.